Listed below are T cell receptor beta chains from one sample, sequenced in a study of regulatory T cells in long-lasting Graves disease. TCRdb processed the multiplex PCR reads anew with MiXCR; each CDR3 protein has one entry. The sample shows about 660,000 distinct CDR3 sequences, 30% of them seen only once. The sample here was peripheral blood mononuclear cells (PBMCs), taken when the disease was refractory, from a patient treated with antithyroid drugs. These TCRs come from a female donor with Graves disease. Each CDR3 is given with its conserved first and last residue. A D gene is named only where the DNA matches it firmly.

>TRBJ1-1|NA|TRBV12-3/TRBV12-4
CASRSRPGWERGTEAFF
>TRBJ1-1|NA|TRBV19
CASSVSNGLGAEAFF
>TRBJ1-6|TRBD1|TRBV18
CASSITGVDSPLHF
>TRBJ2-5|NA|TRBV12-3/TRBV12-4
CASSPGTTWRRGQTQYF
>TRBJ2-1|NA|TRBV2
CASSERYNEQFF
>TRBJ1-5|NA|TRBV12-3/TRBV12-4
CASSFEDSNQPQHF
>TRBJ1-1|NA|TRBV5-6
CASSPGQTTEAFF
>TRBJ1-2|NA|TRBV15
CATSRDSDYGYTF
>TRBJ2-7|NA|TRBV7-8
CASSLVTGADEQYF
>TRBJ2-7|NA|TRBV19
CASSTREPYEQYF